Listed below are T cell receptor beta chains from one sample, sequenced in a study of T-cell reconstitution after alpha-beta-depleted transplantation in children. TCRdb reprocessed the PCR reads with MiXCR, giving one entry per CDR3 protein. The data show 75,000 to 100,000 distinct CDR3 sequences, roughly 7.7% seen once. The specimen comprised PBMCs from the stem cell graft donor, sampled from the stem cell graft. These receptors came from a human donor who donated a stem cell graft to a child with congenital amegakaryocytic thrombocytopenia. Each CDR3 is given with its conserved first and last residue. A D gene is named only where the DNA matches it firmly. Clone size, where shown, is once, few, many, or a class for clones that have expanded.

j_call | clone_size | d_call | v_call | cdr3_nt | cdr3_aa
TRBJ1-1 | many | . | TRBV29-1 | TGCAGCGTGAGTCAGGTATTGGGGACTGAAGCTTTCTTT | CSVSQVLGTEAFF
TRBJ2-4 | many | . | TRBV7-2 | TGTGCCAGCAGCTTAGCATGGGGGGCCAAAAACATTCAGTACTTC | CASSLAWGAKNIQYF
TRBJ2-7 | many | TRBD1 | TRBV30 | TGTGCCTGGAGCTCCTCAGGGGGCATAAGGGCATACGAGCAGTACTTC | CAWSSSGGIRAYEQYF
TRBJ1-1 | few | TRBD1 | TRBV10-2 | TGCGCCAGCAGTGAGTCTCAGGGGGAATCTTTCTTT | CASSESQGESFF
TRBJ2-1 | . | TRBD1 | TRBV18 | TGTGCCAGCTCATCCGGACAGGCTGGGTCCTACAATGAGCAGTTCTTC | CASSSGQAGSYNEQFF
TRBJ2-3 | many | TRBD2 | TRBV7-2 | TGTGCCAGCAGCTTATCGGGGACTAGCGGGAGGCTTTCTCGCTCAGATACGCAGTATTTT | CASSLSGTSGRLSRSDTQYF
TRBJ2-3 | many | . | TRBV5-1 | TGCGCCAGCAGCTTGGTAGCTGGGGATAGCACAGATACGCAGTATTTT | CASSLVAGDSTDTQYF
TRBJ2-1 | many | TRBD2 | TRBV12-3/TRBV12-4 | TGTGCCAGCCTCTCCGGGACTAGCGGGGGGGCGTACAATGAGCAGTTCTTC | CASLSGTSGGAYNEQFF
TRBJ2-3 | many | TRBD2 | TRBV10-3 | TGTGCCATCAGTCGGGGAGGGAACCCGAGGAGAGATACGCAGTATTTT | CAISRGGNPRRDTQYF
TRBJ1-3 | few | . | TRBV3-1 | TGTGCCAGCAGCCAAGAAGCTGAGTCAAACACCATATATTTT | CASSQEAESNTIYF
TRBJ1-1 | many | . | TRBV20-1 | TGCAGTGCTAGAGTCCCAGGCTTGGACACTGAAGCTTTCTTT | CSARVPGLDTEAFF
TRBJ1-2 | many | . | TRBV12-3/TRBV12-4 | TGTGCCAGCAGCTTAGTGACTGGGACTCATGGCTACACCTTC | CASSLVTGTHGYTF
TRBJ2-1 | many | TRBD1 | TRBV5-1 | TGCGCCAGCAGCCCGGAGACAGGGAAATATGAGCAGTTCTTC | CASSPETGKYEQFF
TRBJ2-2 | many | . | TRBV10-3 | TGTGCCATCAGTGACCTTGCAGGTCTTTACACCGGGGAGCTGTTTTTT | CAISDLAGLYTGELFF
TRBJ2-3 | many | TRBD2 | TRBV7-2 | TGTGCCAGCAGCTTAGTAGGGACTAGCGTCACAGATACGCAGTATTTT | CASSLVGTSVTDTQYF
TRBJ2-3 | many | TRBD2 | TRBV5-1 | TGCGCCAGCAGCTTAGGCGGGGGGGGAAGCACAGATACGCAGTATTTT | CASSLGGGGSTDTQYF
TRBJ1-1 | many | . | TRBV7-6 | TGTGCCAGCAGCAGAGGACAGACCATGAACACTGAAGCTTTCTTT | CASSRGQTMNTEAFF
TRBJ2-3 | many | . | TRBV3-1 | TGTGCCAGCAGCCAATACGGTAGAGGGGCCACAGATACGCAGTATTTT | CASSQYGRGATDTQYF
TRBJ1-5 | . | . | TRBV20-1 | TGCAGTGCCAGTGAATCGGGCCTTAATCAGCCCCAGCATTTT | CSASESGLNQPQHF
TRBJ1-6 | . | . | TRBV27 | TGTGCCAGCAGTCCCGACAACCTGGGTAATTCACCCCTCCACTTT | CASSPDNLGNSPLHF
TRBJ2-5 | many | TRBD1 | TRBV29-1 | TGCAGCGTTCCTGGGACAGCCCAAGAGACCCAGTACTTC | CSVPGTAQETQYF
TRBJ2-1 | many | . | TRBV11-2 | TGTGCCAGCAGCTTACGGGGGGCCTCCTACAATGAGCAGTTCTTC | CASSLRGASYNEQFF
TRBJ1-1 | many | TRBD1 | TRBV27 | TGTGCCAGCAGTTCCAGACAGGGCGGATACACTGAAGCTTTCTTT | CASSSRQGGYTEAFF
TRBJ2-5 | . | TRBD2 | TRBV5-1 | TGCGCCAGCAGCTTGGTGACTAGCGCGTACCAAGAGACCCAGTACTTC | CASSLVTSAYQETQYF
TRBJ1-6 | many | . | TRBV19 | TGTGCCAGTAGGGGAAATTCACCCCTCCACTTT | CASRGNSPLHF
TRBJ2-3 | many | TRBD2 | TRBV4-1 | TGCGCCAGCAGCCCCTGGACTAGCGGACGCACAGATACGCAGTATTTT | CASSPWTSGRTDTQYF
TRBJ2-5 | many | TRBD1 | TRBV28 | TGTGCCAGCAGTTCACCCCGACAGGGTGCACAAGAGACCCAGTACTTC | CASSSPRQGAQETQYF
TRBJ2-5 | . | TRBD1 | TRBV20-1 | TGCAGTGCTAGTAGGCCCCGAGAGGGGGCAGAGACCCAGTACTTC | CSASRPREGAETQYF
TRBJ2-1 | many | . | TRBV25-1 | TGTGCCAGCAGTGCCCGGGACTTTAGAAACAATGAGCAGTTCTTC | CASSARDFRNNEQFF
TRBJ1-2 | many | . | TRBV9 | TGTGCCAGCAGCGTATATTCAGGGGCGGCCTATGGCTACACCTTC | CASSVYSGAAYGYTF
TRBJ2-7 | many | . | TRBV9 | TGTGCCAGCAGCGTAGGGGGACGGGAGTACGAGCAGTACTTC | CASSVGGREYEQYF
TRBJ2-7 | many | . | TRBV15 | TGTGCCACCAGCAGAGATAGTACAGGCCACGAGCAGTACTTC | CATSRDSTGHEQYF
TRBJ2-3 | few | TRBD2 | TRBV30 | TGTGCCTGGAGAGCGGGAGGCAACACAGATACGCAGTATTTT | CAWRAGGNTDTQYF
TRBJ1-6 | many | . | TRBV5-1 | TGCGCCAGCAATGAGGGGAACTATAATTCACCCCTCCACTTT | CASNEGNYNSPLHF
TRBJ1-3 | many | TRBD1 | TRBV20-1 | TGCAGTGCTAGATACAGGGGCTCTGGAAACACCATATATTTT | CSARYRGSGNTIYF
TRBJ1-1 | many | . | TRBV24-1 | TGTGCCACCAGTGGAGGCAGGGCGGGGGACACTGAAGCTTTCTTT | CATSGGRAGDTEAFF
TRBJ2-3 | many | . | TRBV28 | TGTGCCAGCAGTCTCATAGGGGCTATTCCCAGGCCAGATACGCAGTATTTT | CASSLIGAIPRPDTQYF
TRBJ2-1 | many | . | TRBV12-3/TRBV12-4 | TGTGCCAGCAGTGTTTTCGGGGGCGGATACTCCAATGAGCAGTTCTTC | CASSVFGGGYSNEQFF
TRBJ2-5 | many | TRBD2 | TRBV5-8 | TGTGCCAGCAGCTTGAGGGAGGGTCCCACCCAAGAGACCCAGTACTTC | CASSLREGPTQETQYF
TRBJ1-2 | many | . | TRBV5-4 | TGTGCCAGCAGGCCGGGGGGGACCTATGGCTACACCTTC | CASRPGGTYGYTF
TRBJ2-3 | many | . | TRBV7-2 | TGTGCCAGCAGCCGACGCCTCCGGTCTAGCACAGATACGCAGTATTTT | CASSRRLRSSTDTQYF
TRBJ2-3 | few | TRBD2 | TRBV3-1 | TGTGCCAGCAGCCAAGATTCCCGACGGCTAGCGGGGGGCACAGATACGCAGTATTTT | CASSQDSRRLAGGTDTQYF
TRBJ2-5 | many | . | TRBV12-3/TRBV12-4 | TGTGCCAGCAGTCCCCTCCAGGGTGTGACCCAGTACTTC | CASSPLQGVTQYF
TRBJ1-2 | many | TRBD1 | TRBV20-1 | TGCAGTGCTAGAGTCCAGCCCCCCTGGACAGGGGTCTATGGCTACACCTTC | CSARVQPPWTGVYGYTF
TRBJ1-1 | many | . | TRBV7-2 | TGTGCCAGCAGCCCCGGACGGGTTCGAACTGAAGCTTTCTTT | CASSPGRVRTEAFF
TRBJ2-2 | many | . | TRBV6-1 | TGTGCCAGCAGTGGGGACTCCGGAGGGGAGCTGTTTTTT | CASSGDSGGELFF
TRBJ1-2 | many | TRBD1 | TRBV20-1 | TGCAGTGCTTTACATTCGGGACAGGGGGATCTCAGCGGCTACACCTTC | CSALHSGQGDLSGYTF
TRBJ1-5 | many | TRBD1 | TRBV29-1 | TGCAGCGTTGGGTGGGAAGGGGGCGGTCAGCCCCAGCATTTT | CSVGWEGGGQPQHF
TRBJ1-4 | many | . | TRBV6-5 | TGTGCCAGCAGTCGGGGACTGGGGTTTCGCGCCGAAAAACTGTTTTTT | CASSRGLGFRAEKLFF
TRBJ2-3 | many | TRBD1 | TRBV2 | TGTGCCAGCAGTGACGAGGACAGGGGCACAGATACGCAGTATTTT | CASSDEDRGTDTQYF
TRBJ1-5 | many | . | TRBV20-1 | TGCAGTGCTAACCGTCCCGACGACGGGTATCAGCCCCAGCATTTT | CSANRPDDGYQPQHF